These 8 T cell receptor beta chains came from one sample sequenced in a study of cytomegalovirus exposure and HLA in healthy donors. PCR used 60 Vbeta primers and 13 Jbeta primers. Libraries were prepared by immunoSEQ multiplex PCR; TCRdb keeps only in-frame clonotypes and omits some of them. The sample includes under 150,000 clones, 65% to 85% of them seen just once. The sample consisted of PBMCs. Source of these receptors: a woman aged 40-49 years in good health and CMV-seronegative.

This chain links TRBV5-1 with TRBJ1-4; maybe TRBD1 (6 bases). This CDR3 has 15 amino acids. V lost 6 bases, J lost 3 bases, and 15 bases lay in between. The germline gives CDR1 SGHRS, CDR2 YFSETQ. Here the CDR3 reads CASTMSGQSNEKLFF. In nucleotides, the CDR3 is TGCGCCAGCACCATGTCGGGACAATCTAATGAAAAACTGTTTTTT. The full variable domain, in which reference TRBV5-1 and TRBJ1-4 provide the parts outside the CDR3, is KAGVTQTPRYLIKTRGQQVTLSCSPISGHRSVSWYQQTPGQGLQFLFEYFSETQRNKGNFPGRFSGRQFSNSRSEMNVSTLELGDSALYLCASTMSGQSNEKLFFGSGTQLSVL.

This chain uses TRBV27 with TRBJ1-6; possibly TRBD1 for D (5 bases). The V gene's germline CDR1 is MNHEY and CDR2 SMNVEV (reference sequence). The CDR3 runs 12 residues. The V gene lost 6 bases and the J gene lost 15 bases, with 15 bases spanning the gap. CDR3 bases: TGTGCCAGCAGCCCCCAGGGCTGGAGCCTCCACTTT. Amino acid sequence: CASSPQGWSLHF.

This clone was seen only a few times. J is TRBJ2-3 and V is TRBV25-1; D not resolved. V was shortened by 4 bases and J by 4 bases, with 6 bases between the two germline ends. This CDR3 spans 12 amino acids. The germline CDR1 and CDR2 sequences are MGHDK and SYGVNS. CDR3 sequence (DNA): TGTGCCAGCAGTGGTAATTCAGATACGCAGTATTTT. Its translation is CASSGNSDTQYF.

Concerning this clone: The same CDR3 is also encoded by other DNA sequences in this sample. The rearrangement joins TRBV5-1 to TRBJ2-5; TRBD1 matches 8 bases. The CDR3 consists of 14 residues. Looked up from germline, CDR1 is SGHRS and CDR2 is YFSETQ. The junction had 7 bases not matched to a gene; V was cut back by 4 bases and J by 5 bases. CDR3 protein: CASSLGQGGETQYF. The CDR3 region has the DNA TGCGCCAGCAGCCTAGGACAGGGCGGGGAGACCCAGTACTTC.

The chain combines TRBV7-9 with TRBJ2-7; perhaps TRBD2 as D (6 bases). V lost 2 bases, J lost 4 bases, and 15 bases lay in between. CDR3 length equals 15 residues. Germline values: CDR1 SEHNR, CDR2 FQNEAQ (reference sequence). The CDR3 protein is CASSLSRGNQYEQYF. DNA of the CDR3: TGTGCCAGCAGCTTATCGCGCGGGAATCAGTACGAGCAGTACTTC.

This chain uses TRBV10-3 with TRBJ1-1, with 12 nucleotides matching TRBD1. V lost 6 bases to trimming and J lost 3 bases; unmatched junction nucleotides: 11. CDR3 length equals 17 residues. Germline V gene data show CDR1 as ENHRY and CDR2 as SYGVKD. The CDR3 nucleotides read TGTGCCATCAGGCCGGGACAGGGGGCAGGTGTGGACACTGAAGCTTTCTTT. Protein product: CAIRPGQGAGVDTEAFF.

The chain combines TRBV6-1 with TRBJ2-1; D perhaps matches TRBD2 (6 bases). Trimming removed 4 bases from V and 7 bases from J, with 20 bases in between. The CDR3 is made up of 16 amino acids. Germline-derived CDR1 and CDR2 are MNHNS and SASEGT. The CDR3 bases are TGTGCCAGCAGTGTTGATAGCCCAAACCGGGGGAATGAGCAGTTCTTC. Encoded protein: CASSVDSPNRGNEQFF.

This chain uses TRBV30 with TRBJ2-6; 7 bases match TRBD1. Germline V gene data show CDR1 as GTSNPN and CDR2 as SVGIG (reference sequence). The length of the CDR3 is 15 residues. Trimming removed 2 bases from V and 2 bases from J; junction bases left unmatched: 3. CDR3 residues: CAWSLGTAGANVLTF. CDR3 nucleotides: TGTGCCTGGAGTCTTGGGACAGCTGGGGCCAACGTCCTGACTTTC.